The 19 T cell receptor beta chains below come from one sample, sequenced in a study of radiotherapy plus CTLA-4 blockade in lung cancer (dated 2018 in TCRdb). To prepare the library, the immunoSEQ multiplex PCR assay was applied. TCRdb retrieved this table from immuneACCESS and kept in-frame rearrangements only. Not all clones are present; in checked studies, unresolved V genes account for under half, and no reason is known for the remainder. Across this sample there are 95,000 to 150,000 clones, with approximately 90% seen only once. The ten biggest clones cover 5.5% to 8% of the sample. The input for sequencing was peripheral blood, taken from a patient treated with radiotherapy plus ipilimumab. These receptors all stem from a human donor with non-small cell lung cancer that progressed on radiotherapy plus ipilimumab.

The chain's CDR3 is CASSVEGNRGNTIYF. The CDR3 DNA sequence: TGTGCCAGCAGCGTAGAAGGGAATCGGGGAAACACCATATATTTT. The chain employs TRBV9 and TRBJ1-3; D gene unclear. The CDR3 has 15 amino acids. V gave up 0 bases and J gave up 4 bases, with 11 bases separating them. Germline V gives CDR1 SGDLS, CDR2 YYNGEE.

V usage is TRBV29-1 and J usage is TRBJ2-2; the D gene could be TRBD1 or TRBD2 (5 bases each). The germline V and J ends were trimmed by 7 bases and 5 bases, with 11 bases remaining between them. CDR3 size: 12 residues. Germline lookup yields CDR1 SQVTM and CDR2 ANQGSEA. The CDR3, as DNA: TGCAGCGCGGGCGAGGGGACCGGGGAGCTGTTTTTT. Encoded protein: CSAGEGTGELFF.

V is TRBV7-9 and J is TRBJ1-1, with a weak D call TRBD1 (6 bases). V was clipped by 6 bases and J by 1 base, with 9 bases between them. CDR3 length: 13 residues. Germline CDR1 SEHNR, CDR2 FQNEAQ (reference sequence). The CDR3, as DNA: TGTGCCAGCAGAGGCAGGGGGAACACTGAAGCTTTCTTT. Its protein product is CASRGRGNTEAFF. The full variable domain, rest sourced from reference TRBV7-9 and TRBJ1-1, is DTGVSQNPRHKITKRGQNVTFRCDPISEHNRLYWYRQTLGQGPEFLTYFQNEAQLEKSRLLSDRFSAERPKGSFSTLEIQRTEQGDSAMYLCASRGRGNTEAFFGQGTRLTVV.

The chain recombines TRBV7-2 with TRBJ2-7; possible D gene TRBD2, 6 bases. CDR3 length equals 13 residues. The V and J ends lost 6 bases and 6 bases respectively, with 15 bases between them. The germline gives CDR1 SGHTA, CDR2 FQGNSA. In nucleotides, the CDR3 is TGTGCCAGCAGGGGCGGGATCGCAGGCGAGCAGTACTTC. Encoded protein: CASRGGIAGEQYF.

The chain has TRBV2 and TRBJ2-2, with TRBD2 matching 7 bases. Trimming took 6 bases from V and 3 from J; bases not matched to a gene: 10. Germline V gene sequence: CDR1 SNHLY, CDR2 FYNNEI. This CDR3 contains 16 residues. In nucleotides, the CDR3 is TGTGCCAGCAGCCCCTTGGGGGGGAGGGACACCGGGGAGCTGTTTTTT. This gives the protein CASSPLGGRDTGELFF.

This clone has only a few counts. The rearrangement links TRBV19 to TRBJ2-3, with 9 bases fitting TRBD1. The J segment lost 2 bases and the V segment lost 3 bases, leaving 3 bases of the junction unmatched. Germline values: CDR1 LNHDA, CDR2 SQIVND (reference sequence). The CDR3 extends over 15 amino acids. CDR3 sequence reads: CASSIGTGNTDTQYF. In DNA form, the CDR3 reads TGTGCCAGTAGTATCGGGACAGGGAACACAGATACGCAGTATTTT. Full variable domain (missing parts from reference TRBV19 and TRBJ2-3): DGGITQSPKYLFRKEGQNVTLSCEQNLNHDAMYWYRQDPGQGLRLIYYSQIVNDFQKGDIAEGYSVSREKKESFPLTVTSAQKNPTAFYLCASSIGTGNTDTQYFGPGTRLTVL.

The genes are TRBV13 and TRBJ1-6, with D tentatively TRBD1 (6 bases). Trimming removed 0 bases at V and 9 bases at J, with 12 bases between. CDR3 length: 15 residues. Germline CDR1 PRHDT, CDR2 FYEKMQ (reference sequence). The chain's CDR3 is CASSLGPGTSSPLHF. The CDR3 DNA reads as TGTGCCAGCAGCTTAGGGCCAGGGACAAGTTCACCCCTCCACTTT.

J is TRBJ2-1 and V is TRBV5-1; 9 nucleotides line up with TRBD1. Germline lookup yields CDR1 SGHRS and CDR2 YFSETQ. The CDR3 has 15 amino acids. The V gene end was trimmed by 4 bases and the J gene end by 3 bases; junction bases not matched to a gene: 5. CDR3 in amino acids: CASSPGQGRYNEQFF. The CDR3 nucleotides are TGCGCCAGCAGCCCAGGACAGGGGCGCTACAATGAGCAGTTCTTC.

The V and J genes are TRBV18 and TRBJ2-1; TRBD2 aligns across 10 bases. The V segment lost 1 base and the J segment 5 bases; nucleotides outside the gene matches: 2. CDR1 is KGHSH, CDR2 LQKENI, per germline. The CDR3 is made up of 15 amino acids. CDR3 sequence reads: CASSPRLAGHNEQFF. The CDR3 DNA reads TGTGCCAGCTCACCACGACTAGCGGGCCACAATGAGCAGTTCTTC.

The genes are TRBV27 and TRBJ2-5, with 7 positions matching TRBD2. With 5 bases clipped from V and 1 base from J, the junction kept 4 bases outside the gene matches. The CDR3 has 14 residues. CDR1 MNHEY and CDR2 SMNVEV come from the germline V gene (reference sequence). CDR3 sequence: CASSRWTSQETQYF. DNA for the CDR3: TGTGCCAGCAGTCGATGGACTAGCCAAGAGACCCAGTACTTC.

The chain carries TRBV14 and TRBJ1-1; D possibly corresponds to TRBD1 (6 bases). This CDR3 has 15 amino acids. V lost 2 bases to trimming and J lost 2 bases, with 12 bases between them. Germline V CDR1 and CDR2: SGHDN, FVKESK. The CDR3 loop reads CASSQTGGSNTEAFF. DNA of the CDR3: TGTGCCAGCAGCCAAACGGGGGGCTCTAACACTGAAGCTTTCTTT. Drawing the rest from reference TRBV14 and TRBJ1-1, the complete variable domain is EAGVTQFPSHSVIEKGQTVTLRCDPISGHDNLYWYRRVMGKEIKFLLHFVKESKQDESGMPNNRFLAERTGGTYSTLKVQPAELEDSGVYFCASSQTGGSNTEAFFGQGTRLTVV.

The rearrangement links TRBV9 to TRBJ2-1; TRBD1 is a possible D gene (6 bases). V was clipped by 2 bases and J by 7 bases, with 16 bases between them. CDR1 and CDR2 from the germline V gene are SGDLS and YYNGEE. This CDR3 contains 15 residues. The CDR3: CASSVGPRTVNEQFF. As DNA, the CDR3 is TGTGCCAGCAGCGTCGGACCCCGGACAGTTAATGAGCAGTTCTTC.

This chain links TRBV5-1 with TRBJ2-7, with 12 bases lining up with TRBD2. Trimming cost V 4 bases and J 5 bases; bases outside gene matches: 4. Germline-derived CDR1 and CDR2 are SGHRS and YFSETQ. This CDR3 region has 14 residues. This CDR3 reads CASSPLAGGDEQYF. The DNA for the CDR3 is TGCGCCAGCAGCCCCCTAGCGGGAGGGGACGAGCAGTACTTC.

This clone was seen just once. The rearrangement joins TRBV7-3 to TRBJ2-3; D gene unclear. With 5 bases removed from V and 5 bases from J, the gap between germline ends came to 11 bases. Germline lookup yields CDR1 SGHTA and CDR2 FQGTGA. The CDR3 is made up of 13 amino acids. The CDR3 DNA reads TGTGCCAGCAGCACCACCTGGGGAGATACGCAGTATTTT. Protein sequence: CASSTTWGDTQYF.

Only one count was recorded for this clone. This rearrangement joins TRBV7-9 to TRBJ2-5; D uncertain. This CDR3 region has 15 residues. In germline, CDR1 is SEHNR, CDR2 FQNEAQ (reference sequence). The V end lost 3 bases, the J end lost 1 base, and 12 bases lay between the germline ends. The CDR3 here is CASSFEAPLQETQYF. CDR3 DNA: TGTGCCAGCAGCTTTGAAGCGCCCCTCCAAGAGACCCAGTACTTC.

V gene TRBV5-6 combines with J gene TRBJ1-5; 10 bases align to TRBD1. The germline V gene has CDR1 SGHDT and CDR2 YYEEEE. The length of the CDR3 is 14 residues. The V segment lost 4 bases and the J segment 6 bases; nucleotides outside the gene matches: 4. CDR3 coding DNA: TGTGCCAGCAGCCCCGGGACAGGGGTTCAGCCCCAGCATTTT. Protein sequence: CASSPGTGVQPQHF.

V and J are TRBV11-2 and TRBJ1-2; the D gene is possibly TRBD1 (6 bases). CDR3 length equals 16 residues. V lost 1 base and J 2 bases, leaving 14 bases between the germline ends. Germline CDR1 reads SGHAT; CDR2 reads FQNNGV. CDR3: CASSLGGGSPNYGYTF. CDR3 sequence (DNA): TGTGCCAGCAGCTTAGGGGGGGGCAGTCCGAACTATGGCTACACCTTC.

This clone was counted a single time. V gene TRBV12-2 combines with J gene TRBJ1-1; the D call in the table, TRBD1, was not verified against the DNA. TRBV12-2 is labeled a pseudogene. This CDR3 spans 17 amino acids. Written as DNA, the CDR3 is TGTGCAAGTCGCTTAGGATGGGGCAAGCGCGAGAACACTGAAGCTTTCTTT. This sequence encodes CASRLGWGKRENTEAFF.

The chain joins TRBV27 to TRBJ2-6; D possibly matches TRBD1 or TRBD2 (5 bases each). Trimming removed 4 bases at V and 2 bases at J, with 15 bases between. The CDR3 has 17 residues. The germline V gene has CDR1 MNHEY and CDR2 SMNVEV (reference sequence). CDR3 bases: TGTGCCAGCAGTTGGTTGGAGAGAGGGGCTGGGGCCAACGTCCTGACTTTC. As protein: CASSWLERGAGANVLTF.